Below, 25 T cell receptor beta chains from the same sample are listed, as sequenced in a study of cytomegalovirus exposure and HLA in healthy donors. Sequenced by immunoSEQ multiplex PCR; TCRdb stores in-frame clones only, minus some. The sample contains 100,000 or so clones, about 95% of which appear only once. The source material was PBMCs. The receptors stem from a woman younger than 30 in good health and CMV-seronegative.

V gene TRBV10-2 combines with J gene TRBJ2-1, with 7 bases identical to TRBD1. Germline V lookup: CDR1 WSHSY, CDR2 SAAADI. J gave up 1 base and V 5 bases, and 8 bases lay outside the gene matches. The CDR3 is 16 amino acids. The CDR3 DNA reads TGCGCCAGCAGTAACACCGGGACAGCATCCTACAATGAGCAGTTCTTC. Translated, it gives CASSNTGTASYNEQFF.

The chain carries TRBV6-1 and TRBJ1-5; TRBD1 might be the D (5 bases). Trimming shortened V by 7 bases and J by 7 bases, and 14 bases separated the two germline ends. Germline V gives CDR1 MNHNS, CDR2 SASEGT. The CDR3 covers 13 residues. The CDR3 sequence is CASMFVRGQPQHF. CDR3 nucleotide sequence: TGTGCCAGCATGTTCGTAAGGGGACAGCCCCAGCATTTT.

The chain couples TRBV2 to TRBJ1-4; 7 bases are a match to TRBD1. The CDR3 totals 14 residues. The junction had 6 bases not matched to a gene; V was cut back by 3 bases and J by 8 bases. Germline-derived CDR1 and CDR2 are SNHLY and FYNNEI. The CDR3 is CASSEDRIQEKLFF. The CDR3 nucleotides read TGTGCCAGCAGTGAGGACAGGATTCAAGAAAAACTGTTTTTT. Complete variable domain (other parts from reference TRBV2 and TRBJ1-4): EPEVTQTPSHQVTQMGQEVILRCVPISNHLYFYWYRQILGQKVEFLVSFYNNEISEKSEIFDDQFSVERPDGSNFTLKIRSTKLEDSAMYFCASSEDRIQEKLFFGSGTQLSVL.

The chain recombines TRBV30 with TRBJ2-2; perhaps TRBD1 as D (6 bases). Looked up from germline, CDR1 is GTSNPN and CDR2 is SVGIG (reference sequence). V was trimmed by 5 bases and J by 5 bases, leaving 24 bases between them. The CDR3 is 17 amino acids. CDR3 sequence reads: CAWGRFTDSRYTGELFF. As DNA, the CDR3 is TGTGCCTGGGGTCGATTCACGGACAGCCGGTATACCGGGGAGCTGTTTTTT.

The chain employs TRBV9 and TRBJ2-5, with D possibly being TRBD2 (6 bases). This CDR3 spans 14 amino acids. Germline assignment: CDR1 SGDLS and CDR2 YYNGEE. Trimming cost V 3 bases and J 5 bases, with 14 bases left between them. The CDR3 here is CASSEGGAGETQYF. DNA for the CDR3: TGTGCCAGCAGCGAGGGCGGGGCAGGGGAGACCCAGTACTTC.

The chain carries TRBV30 and TRBJ1-2; 7 bases are a match to TRBD1. Germline V CDR1 and CDR2: GTSNPN, SVGIG (reference sequence). V shed 0 bases, J shed 8 bases, and the junction held 9 bases outside the gene matches. The length of the CDR3 is 14 residues. CDR3 protein: CAWSVTGSGEGYTF. The CDR3 DNA reads as TGTGCCTGGAGTGTGACAGGGTCTGGAGAGGGCTACACCTTC.

This chain joins TRBV4-1 and TRBJ1-1; the match to TRBD1 covers 7 bases. With V trimmed by 3 bases and J by 10 bases, 5 bases remained unmatched. The CDR3 is 12 residues long. Germline V gene lookup returns CDR1 MGHRA and CDR2 YSYEKL. This CDR3 is CASSQLTGAAFF. In DNA, the CDR3 is TGCGCCAGCAGCCAGTTAACAGGGGCAGCTTTCTTT.

The chain employs TRBV6-1 and TRBJ2-2, with a tentative D call TRBD2 (6 bases). With 11 bases removed from V and 5 bases from J, the gap between germline ends came to 15 bases. CDR3 length equals 13 residues. Germline V gene sequence: CDR1 MNHNS, CDR2 SASEGT. The CDR3 bases are TGTGCCCTTAACCGGGAGTCAACCGGGGAGCTGTTTTTT. It is translated as CALNRESTGELFF.

This chain joins TRBV15 and TRBJ1-1; 8 bases match TRBD1. Per the germline V gene, CDR1 is LNHNV and CDR2 is YYDKDF (reference sequence). V shed 0 bases and J 5 bases; nucleotides not matched to a gene: 5. This CDR3 has 15 residues. CDR3 sequence: CATSRDGQGGTEAFF. The CDR3 DNA is TGTGCCACCAGCAGAGATGGACAGGGCGGGACTGAAGCTTTCTTT.

The rearrangement links TRBV6-1 to TRBJ2-7; the match to TRBD2 covers 8 bases. Germline CDR1 MNHNS, CDR2 SASEGT. The CDR3 totals 15 residues. The trim removed 7 bases at V and 0 bases at J, leaving 8 bases unmatched. The CDR3 reads CASTPGSGSSYEQYF. The CDR3 coding sequence is TGTGCCAGCACCCCCGGAAGCGGGAGCTCCTACGAGCAGTACTTC.

The rearrangement links TRBV5-1 to TRBJ2-1; unclear D gene. This CDR3 contains 13 residues. Germline V gene lookup returns CDR1 SGHRS and CDR2 YFSETQ. V gave up 1 base and J gave up 5 bases, with 7 bases separating them. The CDR3 DNA follows: TGCGCCAGCAGCTTGTGGCACAACAATGAGCAGTTCTTC. Residues: CASSLWHNNEQFF.

This chain joins TRBV27 and TRBJ1-4; TRBD1 aligns across 7 bases. CDR1 and CDR2 from the germline V gene are MNHEY and SMNVEV (reference sequence). This CDR3 contains 14 residues. The J segment lost 6 bases and the V segment lost 10 bases, leaving 11 bases of the junction unmatched. CDR3 region: CATSTVTGHEKLFF. The CDR3 DNA reads TGTGCCACCTCAACAGTGACAGGGCATGAAAAACTGTTTTTT.

The chain joins TRBV6-1 to TRBJ2-1; 10 positions match TRBD2. The germline V gene has CDR1 MNHNS and CDR2 SASEGT. CDR3 length equals 15 residues. V was pared by 3 bases and J by 2 bases, with 1 base of the junction left unmatched. The CDR3 region is CASSDLAGAYNEQFF. The CDR3 DNA follows: TGTGCCAGCAGTGACCTAGCGGGAGCCTACAATGAGCAGTTCTTC.

The rearrangement joins TRBV27 to TRBJ2-2, with D possibly being TRBD2 (5 bases). The CDR3 loop spans 18 amino acids. Deletions cut 5 bases from V and 6 bases from J, with 25 bases between. Germline V gene lookup returns CDR1 MNHEY and CDR2 SMNVEV (reference sequence). This CDR3 reads CASSHLRIARNVAGELFF. CDR3 nucleotide sequence: TGTGCCAGCAGTCACCTCAGAATAGCGCGGAACGTCGCCGGGGAGCTGTTTTTT.

The chain carries TRBV19 and TRBJ1-3; 9 nucleotides line up with TRBD1. The CDR3 has 22 amino acids. The trim removed 2 bases at V and 0 bases at J, leaving 20 bases unmatched. Per germline, CDR1 LNHDA and CDR2 SQIVND (reference sequence). CDR3 sequence (DNA): TGTGCCAGTAGTATAACACGTAAACCGGGACAGGGAACCCATGACTCTGGAAACACCATATATTTT. Translated, it gives CASSITRKPGQGTHDSGNTIYF.

This rearrangement joins TRBV11-3 to TRBJ2-7; D not certain. Germline V gene sequence: CDR1 SGHNT, CDR2 YENEEA. The CDR3 is 13 amino acids. V lost 1 base, J lost 5 bases, and 9 bases lay in between. The CDR3 DNA sequence: TGTGCCAGCAGCTTAGCCAGCGATCACGAGCAGTACTTC. Translating it yields CASSLASDHEQYF.

This chain joins TRBV19 and TRBJ2-2; 7 bases align to TRBD1. This CDR3 is built from 14 residues. Looked up from germline, CDR1 is LNHDA and CDR2 is SQIVND (reference sequence). The ends lost 8 bases at V and 2 bases at J; junction bases unmatched: 5. The CDR3: CASRDRANTGELFF. As DNA, the CDR3 is TGTGCCAGTCGAGACAGGGCAAACACCGGGGAGCTGTTTTTT.

The rearrangement links TRBV11-2 to TRBJ1-3; 9 bases match TRBD1. The germline gives CDR1 SGHAT, CDR2 FQNNGV. The CDR3 length is 17 residues. V was pared by 1 base and J by 0 bases, with 4 bases of the junction left unmatched. The CDR3: CASSLVADRGSGNTIYF. As DNA, the CDR3 is TGTGCCAGCAGCTTAGTAGCGGACAGGGGCTCTGGAAACACCATATATTTT.

The J gene is TRBJ2-3, the V gene TRBV6-4, with 12 bases fitting TRBD2. The CDR3 is made up of 17 amino acids. Germline loops: CDR1 MRHNA, CDR2 SNTAGT. Trimming cost V 0 bases and J 6 bases; bases outside gene matches: 7. The CDR3 coding sequence is TGTGCCAGCAGTGACTCGGCCACTAGCGGGGGGATGGATACGCAGTATTTT. This codes for CASSDSATSGGMDTQYF.

The table lists this clone with a count of one. This rearrangement joins TRBV5-4 to TRBJ1-1; D not certain. Germline V gene sequence: CDR1 SGHNT, CDR2 YYREEE (reference sequence). The V gene lost 1 base and the J gene lost 7 bases, with 8 bases spanning the gap. CDR3 length equals 12 residues. The CDR3 DNA sequence: TGTGCCAGCAGCTTGTGGGCGGGTGAAGCTTTCTTT. It encodes CASSLWAGEAFF.

The V gene is TRBV4-3, the J gene TRBJ1-4; D not certain. CDR1 is LGHNA, CDR2 YSLEER, per germline. V lost 0 bases and J 8 bases, leaving 16 bases between the germline ends. The CDR3 loop spans 16 amino acids. The CDR3: CASSQEARPAGEKLFF. The CDR3 coding sequence is TGCGCCAGCAGCCAAGAAGCGAGGCCGGCCGGGGAAAAACTGTTTTTT.

The CDR3 loop is CASNLGLAGGDEQFF. Here the CDR3 DNA reads TGTGCCAGCAACCTAGGACTAGCGGGAGGAGATGAGCAGTTCTTC. The V call is TRBV27, the J call TRBJ2-1, with 14 nucleotides matching TRBD2. CDR1 MNHEY and CDR2 SMNVEV come from the germline V gene (reference sequence). V shed 7 bases and J 8 bases; nucleotides not matched to a gene: 7. The CDR3 runs 15 residues.

J is TRBJ1-1 and V is TRBV6-6, with no clear D. The ends were cut back, 7 bases at V and 1 base at J, with 10 bases in the middle. Germline V gene data show CDR1 as MNHNY and CDR2 as SVGAGI (reference sequence). This CDR3 has 13 amino acids. The CDR3 spells CASTLPGNTEAFF. DNA for the CDR3: TGTGCCAGCACCCTACCGGGGAACACTGAAGCTTTCTTT.

The chain couples TRBV7-2 to TRBJ2-3; D unclear. The CDR3 sequence is 13 residues long. Germline V CDR1 and CDR2: SGHTA, FQGNSA. V gave up 5 bases and J gave up 6 bases, with 12 bases separating them. DNA for the CDR3: TGTGCCAGCAGCGTCGGCAGGTCGGATACGCAGTATTTT. Its protein product is CASSVGRSDTQYF.

This clone showed up just once. The rearrangement uses TRBV13 and TRBJ1-2; 9 positions agree with TRBD1. The V segment lost 5 bases and the J segment 7 bases; nucleotides outside the gene matches: 5. Germline V gives CDR1 PRHDT, CDR2 FYEKMQ (reference sequence). CDR3 length: 13 residues. The CDR3 here is CASSTTGGRGYTF. In DNA, the CDR3 is TGTGCCAGCAGCACCACAGGGGGCCGTGGCTACACCTTC.